A single sample gave rise to the 18 T cell receptor beta chains below, sequenced in a study of OX40 agonist ivuxolimab in advanced cancers. Using immunoSEQ multiplex PCR, the repertoire was profiled, and TCRdb retains in-frame clones only, with some absent. The sample shows tens of thousands of clones, approximately 82% of them seen only once. Sequencing was performed on CD4+ or CD8+ T cells sorted from blood, taken in a trial of the OX40 agonist ivuxolimab. These receptor sequences come from an adult with an advanced solid tumor such as melanoma, head and neck, liver or kidney cancer.

This clone was recorded only once. The chain links TRBV5-6 to TRBJ2-7, with 12 positions matching TRBD2. There are 15 residues in the CDR3. V lost 4 bases to trimming and J lost 0 bases; unmatched junction nucleotides: 2. CDR1 and CDR2 (germline): SGHDT, YYEEEE. CDR3 region: CASSRTSGDSYEQYF. CDR3 in DNA: TGTGCCAGCAGCCGGACTAGCGGGGACTCCTACGAGCAGTACTTC.

CDR3 in amino acids: CASSPTGTPGNEQFF. The CDR3, as DNA: TGTGCCAGCAGCCCAACGGGCACCCCAGGGAATGAGCAGTTCTTC. The chain combines TRBV5-4 with TRBJ2-1, with D possibly TRBD1 on 5 matching bases. Trimming left V 4 bases short and J 7 bases short, with 18 bases between. The CDR3 loop spans 15 amino acids. Germline V gives CDR1 SGHNT, CDR2 YYREEE (reference sequence).

This sequence joins TRBV5-4 and TRBJ1-1; D is possibly TRBD1 (6 bases). The CDR3 loop spans 14 amino acids. The V gene lost 3 bases and the J gene lost 4 bases, with 13 bases spanning the gap. In germline, CDR1 is SGHNT, CDR2 YYREEE (reference sequence). DNA of the CDR3: TGTGCCAGCAGCTGGGGGGGCAGGGGCACTGAAGCTTTCTTT. The encoded protein is CASSWGGRGTEAFF.

The rearrangement joins TRBV10-3 to TRBJ1-1; D unresolved. Germline V CDR1 and CDR2: ENHRY, SYGVKD. The V end lost 8 bases, the J end lost 6 bases, and 13 bases lay between the germline ends. This CDR3 is 12 amino acids long. CDR3 residues: CAIRSEPSEAFF. DNA of the CDR3: TGTGCCATCCGGTCCGAGCCCTCTGAAGCTTTCTTT.

The J gene is TRBJ2-1, the V gene TRBV28; 12 nucleotides agree with TRBD2. The CDR3 totals 20 residues. V gave up 8 bases and J gave up 7 bases; unmatched junction bases: 24. CDR1 is MDHEN and CDR2 is SYDVKM in the germline V gene. CDR3 nucleotide sequence: TGTGCCAGCCCCCGACCAACTAGCGGGAGGAGGTTGTACCGGAGTAATGAGCAGTTCTTC. This codes for CASPRPTSGRRLYRSNEQFF. Supplemented by reference TRBV28 and TRBJ2-1, the full variable domain reads DVKVTQSSRYLVKRTGEKVFLECVQDMDHENMFWYRQDPGLGLRLIYFSYDVKMKEKGDIPEGYSVSREKKERFSLILESASTNQTSMYLCASPRPTSGRRLYRSNEQFFGPGTRLTVL.

V and J are TRBV4-2 and TRBJ2-7, with no clear D. The CDR3 consists of 15 residues. Per germline, CDR1 LGHNA and CDR2 YNFKEQ. The V gene lost 0 bases and the J gene lost 0 bases, with 9 bases spanning the gap. The CDR3 DNA sequence: TGTGCCAGCAGCCAAGATATGGCCAGCTCCTACGAGCAGTACTTC. Protein: CASSQDMASSYEQYF.

This chain links TRBV5-6 with TRBJ1-1; TRBD1 matches at 8 bases. Germline V lookup: CDR1 SGHDT, CDR2 YYEEEE. This CDR3 is 14 amino acids long. V trimming: 1 base; J trimming: 3 bases; junction bases outside the gene matches: 2. The CDR3 DNA is TGTGCCAGCAGCTTGAGGACAGGGCACACTGAAGCTTTCTTT. Protein product: CASSLRTGHTEAFF. Full variable domain (outside the CDR3, taken from reference TRBV5-6 and TRBJ1-1): DAGVTQSPTHLIKTRGQQVTLRCSPKSGHDTVSWYQQALGQGPQFIFQYYEEEERQRGNFPDRFSGHQFPNYSSELNVNALLLGDSALYLCASSLRTGHTEAFFGQGTRLTVV.

V and J are TRBV15 and TRBJ1-2; D gene unclear. The CDR3 runs to 15 residues. CDR1 LNHNV and CDR2 YYDKDF come from the germline V gene (reference sequence). The V end was cut by 0 bases, the J end by 5 bases, with 13 bases between. The DNA of the CDR3 is TGTGCCACCAGCAGAGATCGGCTTCTCTCATATGGCTACACCTTC. This sequence encodes CATSRDRLLSYGYTF.

Points on this clone: The junction departs from germline at one end; a sequencing error may be responsible. The sample carries other DNA sequences with the same CDR3. The chain employs TRBV5-4 and TRBJ2-7; 10 bases line up with TRBD2. Looked up from germline, CDR1 is SGHNT and CDR2 is YYREEE (reference sequence). The CDR3 loop spans 16 amino acids. CDR3 nucleotides: TGCGCCAGCAGCTTGCGTGCTAGCGGGGGAACCTACGAGCAGTACTTC. Amino acids: CASSLRASGGTYEQYF.

Here the CDR3 reads CASSSDGRADYGYTF. CDR3 nucleotides: TGCGCCAGCAGCTCGGACGGAAGGGCCGACTATGGCTACACCTTC. The chain joins TRBV5-1 to TRBJ1-2; D is ambiguous. The CDR3 totals 15 residues. Trimming took 3 bases from V and 3 from J, leaving 15 bases between them. Germline CDR1 and CDR2: SGHRS and YFSETQ. Filled out from reference TRBV5-1 and TRBJ1-2, the complete variable domain reads KAGVTQTPRYLIKTRGQQVTLSCSPISGHRSVSWYQQTPGQGLQFLFEYFSETQRNKGNFPGRFSGRQFSNSRSEMNVSTLELGDSALYLCASSSDGRADYGYTFGSGTRLTVV.

This clone was seen once. The CDR3 here is CASSQDATATDTQYF. CDR3 in DNA: TGTGCCAGCAGCCAAGATGCGACAGCCACAGATACGCAGTATTTT. This rearrangement joins TRBV4-2 to TRBJ2-3; perhaps TRBD1 as D (5 bases). CDR3 length: 15 residues. Germline V lookup: CDR1 LGHNA, CDR2 YNFKEQ. The V end lost 0 bases, the J end lost 2 bases, and 9 bases lay between the germline ends.

V usage is TRBV5-4 and J usage is TRBJ1-6; 7 bases align to TRBD1. The CDR3 covers 18 residues. CDR1 is SGHNT and CDR2 is YYREEE in the germline V gene (reference sequence). J lost 9 bases, V lost 4 bases, and 19 bases had no gene match. As DNA, the CDR3 is TGTGCCAGCAGCCCCACCAACGACAGGGTCCGTCGGAGTTCACCCCTCCACTTT. Translating gives CASSPTNDRVRRSSPLHF.

The chain has TRBV5-4 and TRBJ2-1; D perhaps matches TRBD2 (6 bases). The CDR3 extends over 11 amino acids. V gave up 3 bases and J gave up 12 bases, with 10 bases separating them. CDR1 SGHNT and CDR2 YYREEE come from the germline V gene (reference sequence). The DNA of the CDR3 is TGTGCCAGCAGCTCGGGACTCTGGCAGTTCTTC. It translates to CASSSGLWQFF.

CDR3: CASSFRAQPQHF. CDR3 sequence (DNA): TGTGCCAGCAGTTTCAGGGCCCAGCCCCAGCATTTT. This rearrangement joins TRBV28 to TRBJ1-5, with TRBD1 as a possible D gene (5 bases). Trimming left V 3 bases short and J 7 bases short, with 7 bases between. Germline V gene lookup returns CDR1 MDHEN and CDR2 SYDVKM. This CDR3 is 12 amino acids long.

This rearrangement joins TRBV10-1 to TRBJ2-1, with 7 bases matching TRBD2. CDR3 length equals 12 residues. Germline CDR1 and CDR2: WNHNN and SYGVQD (reference sequence). The V gene end was trimmed by 4 bases and the J gene end by 7 bases; junction bases not matched to a gene: 1. CDR3 sequence reads: CASSGEGNEQFF. CDR3 sequence (DNA): TGCGCCAGCAGTGGGGAGGGGAATGAGCAGTTCTTC.

J is TRBJ1-3 and V is TRBV21-1; TRBD1 is taken as the D call from the table, unchecked against the DNA. TRBV21-1 is annotated as a pseudogene. The CDR3 covers 17 residues. The CDR3 DNA sequence: TGTGCCAGCAGCAAAGGGGTCGCAGACAGCCGGGGAAACACCATATATTTT. Protein product: CASSKGVADSRGNTIYF.

Details on this clone: One end of the junction varies from germline; a read error may be responsible. The chain has TRBV19 and TRBJ1-3, with D tentatively TRBD1 (6 bases). Per the germline V gene, CDR1 is LNHDA and CDR2 is SQIVND (reference sequence). The CDR3 contains 14 residues. This CDR3 is CASSSTAGQKRPFF. The CDR3 DNA reads TGTGCCAGTAGCTCGACCGCAGGACAGAAACGGCCTTTTTTT.

The chain employs TRBV4-1 and TRBJ2-3; the D gene is possibly TRBD1 (6 bases). V shed 1 base and J shed 5 bases, with 10 bases lying between them. Germline values: CDR1 MGHRA, CDR2 YSYEKL. This CDR3 is 14 amino acids long. DNA for the CDR3: TGCGCCAGCAGCCAAGGGACAGAAAAAGATACGCAGTATTTT. Translating it yields CASSQGTEKDTQYF.